Listed below are T cell receptor beta chains from one sample, sequenced in a study of blood T cell repertoires in COVID-19. Sequencing was performed with immunoSEQ multiplex PCR; in TCRdb, only in-frame clones are kept and a portion is missing. The top ten clones hold less than 2% of a sample with about 410,000 clones, 85% to 90% of them seen once. The sample taken for sequencing was PBMCs or T cells enriched from blood (not recorded which). The origin of the receptors is a woman under 40 who had recovered from COVID-19. Each CDR3 is given with its conserved first and last residue. D genes are given only for firm matches. The size entry is marked missing in some rows and otherwise reads once, few, many or a size class.

V gene	clone size	J gene	D gene	CDR3 protein	CDR3 DNA
TRBV30	.	TRBJ1-1	.	CAWSFAENTEAFF	TGTGCCTGGAGTTTTGCAGAAAACACTGAAGCTTTCTTT
TRBV7-9	.	TRBJ1-2	.	CASSLVREYGYTF	TGTGCCAGCAGCTTAGTCCGGGAGTATGGCTACACCTTC
TRBV28	.	TRBJ2-2	TRBD1	CASRHPEGRGTGELFF	TGTGCCAGCAGACACCCCGAGGGCAGGGGGACCGGGGAGCTGTTTTTT
TRBV19	.	TRBJ1-1	TRBD1	CASNRGPRLEYLNTEAFF	TGTGCCAGTAACAGGGGCCCCCGACTCGAATACCTGAACACTGAAGCTTTCTTT
TRBV10-3	.	TRBJ1-2	.	CAISDLGGGFKGYTF	TGTGCCATCAGTGATCTCGGGGGTGGCTTTAAGGGCTACACCTTC
TRBV10-2	once	TRBJ2-2	TRBD2	CASSRLAGEYTGELFF	TGCGCCAGCAGTCGACTAGCGGGGGAGTACACCGGGGAGCTGTTTTTT
TRBV27	.	TRBJ2-3	.	CASSLAGPTTDTQYF	TGTGCCAGCAGTTTAGCGGGTCCCACTACAGATACGCAGTATTTT
TRBV4-2	few	TRBJ1-1	.	CASSHSQGLTEAFF	TGTGCCAGCAGTCACTCGCAGGGGCTCACTGAAGCTTTCTTT
TRBV6-2/TRBV6-3	.	TRBJ1-5	.	CASSYGQGSQPQHF	TGTGCCAGCAGTTATGGGCAGGGAAGTCAGCCCCAGCATTTT
TRBV7-9	.	TRBJ2-5	TRBD2	CASSSTISGRSEETQYF	TGTGCCAGCAGCTCCACAATTAGCGGGAGGAGTGAAGAGACCCAGTACTTC
TRBV13	.	TRBJ2-3	TRBD1	CASSFRTGGTDTQYF	TGTGCCAGCAGCTTCCGGACAGGGGGCACAGATACGCAGTATTTT